This T cell receptor (beta chain) was sequenced for a study of T cells in Graves' hyperthyroidism and ophthalmopathy. Authors of the study amplified TCR beta CDR3 regions from RNA transcripts. Using the HTBI primer set, a first-round RT-PCR was run on the TCR CDR3. Using its own MiXCR run on the multiplex PCR reads, TCRdb lists one record per CDR3 protein. The data hold fewer than 600,000 distinct CDR3 sequences, with approximately 15% observed a single time. The CDR3 is 16 amino acids. Trimming took off 2 bases at V and 3 bases at J, with 15 bases between the two ends. Germline CDR1 SGHVS, CDR2 FNYEAQ. Graves' hyperthyroidism was deemed stable given no ophthalmopathy progression within 18 months.

The TCR was taken from a woman between 18 and 30 years old with Graves' hyperthyroidism. The source material was blood. This rearrangement joins TRBV7-6 to TRBJ2-3; D perhaps matches TRBD2 (6 bases). The CDR3 region has the DNA TGTGCCAGCAGCTTATTGACTAGGAAATTGACAGATACGCAGTATTTT. The encoded protein is CASSLLTRKLTDTQYF.